This record concerns one T cell receptor beta chain sequence. Its antigen is not known. The sample's treatment: oral pan-JAK inhibitor, 5-10 mg twice daily. The J segment lost 2 bases and the V segment lost 3 bases, leaving 7 bases of the junction unmatched. This CDR3 has 16 amino acids. The data originate from a study of CD8+ T cells in alopecia areata. Extraction and reverse transcription of RNA yielded cDNA as the sequencing template. Generated by immunoSEQ multiplex PCR, the TCRdb table keeps only in-frame clones and is missing some. The table records about 200,000 clones, less than 45% of them present only once. Points from the study as a whole: Expanded CD8+ clones among the top 100, as well as scalp clonality, were significantly decreased by tofacitinib. Among the cells sequenced in scalp samples are also the resident alphabeta T cells of normal skin. TCR sharing was clearer in mice than between patients, perhaps partly owing to patient HLA diversity.

The sequenced sample was CD4+ T cells sorted from blood, obtained at approximately week 30, from a patient treated with tofacitinib. This receptor was identified in a human donor with alopecia areata. This sequence joins TRBV23-1 and TRBJ2-3, with 8 bases lining up with TRBD1. TRBV23-1 is known as an ORF, though its function is uncertain. As DNA, the CDR3 is TGCGCCAGCAGTCACCTGGACAGGGTGAACACAGATACGCAGTATTTT. Translated, it gives CASSHLDRVNTDTQYF.